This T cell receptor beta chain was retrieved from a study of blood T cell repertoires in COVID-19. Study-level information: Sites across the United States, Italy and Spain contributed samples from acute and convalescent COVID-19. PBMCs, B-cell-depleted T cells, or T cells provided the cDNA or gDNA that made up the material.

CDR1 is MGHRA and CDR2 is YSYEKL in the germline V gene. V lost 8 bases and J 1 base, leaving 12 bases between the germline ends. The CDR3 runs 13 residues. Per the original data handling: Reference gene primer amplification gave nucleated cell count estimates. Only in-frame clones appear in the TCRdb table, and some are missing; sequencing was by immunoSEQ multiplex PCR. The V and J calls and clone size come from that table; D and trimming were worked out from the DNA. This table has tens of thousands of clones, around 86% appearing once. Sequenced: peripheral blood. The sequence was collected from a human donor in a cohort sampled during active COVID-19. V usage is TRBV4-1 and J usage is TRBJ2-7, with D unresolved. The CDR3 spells CASSAVTSYEQYF. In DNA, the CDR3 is TGCGCCAGCTCCGCGGTCACATCCTACGAGCAGTACTTC.